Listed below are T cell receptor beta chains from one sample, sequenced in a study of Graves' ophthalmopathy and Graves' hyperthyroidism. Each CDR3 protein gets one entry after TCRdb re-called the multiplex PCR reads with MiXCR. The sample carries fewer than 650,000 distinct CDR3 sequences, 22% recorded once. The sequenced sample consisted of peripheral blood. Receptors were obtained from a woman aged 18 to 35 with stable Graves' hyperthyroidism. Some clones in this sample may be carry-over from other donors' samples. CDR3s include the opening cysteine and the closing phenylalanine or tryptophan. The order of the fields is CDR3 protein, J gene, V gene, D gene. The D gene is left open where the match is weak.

CDR3aa: CSGRGLKETQYF
j_gene: TRBJ2-5
v_gene: TRBV20-1
d_gene: .

CDR3aa: CASSDWSDQPQHF
j_gene: TRBJ1-5
v_gene: TRBV6-5
d_gene: .

CDR3aa: CASSLFLEVAKNIKYF
j_gene: TRBJ2-4
v_gene: TRBV28
d_gene: .

CDR3aa: CASKLAAEIAGELFF
j_gene: TRBJ2-2
v_gene: TRBV2
d_gene: TRBD2

CDR3aa: CASLFGGQETQYF
j_gene: TRBJ2-5
v_gene: TRBV12-3/TRBV12-4
d_gene: TRBD2

CDR3aa: CSVAGRQGLNEQYF
j_gene: TRBJ2-7
v_gene: TRBV29-1
d_gene: TRBD1

CDR3aa: CASSLSKAVQETQYF
j_gene: TRBJ2-5
v_gene: TRBV7-2
d_gene: .

CDR3aa: CASSYGQEEYYGYTF
j_gene: TRBJ1-2
v_gene: TRBV6-5
d_gene: .

CDR3aa: CSASFSTLGLAGSSYEQYF
j_gene: TRBJ2-7
v_gene: TRBV20-1
d_gene: TRBD2

CDR3aa: CAWSVLGNQPQHF
j_gene: TRBJ1-5
v_gene: TRBV30
d_gene: .